The 10 T cell receptor beta chains presented below share a single source sample, sequenced in a study of T cells in Graves' hyperthyroidism and ophthalmopathy. Amplified regions were TCR beta CDR3 sequences from RNA transcripts. Initially, a first-round RT-PCR of the TCR CDR3 employed the HTBI primer set. TCRdb re-derived calls from the multiplex PCR reads in MiXCR, one entry per CDR3 protein. The repertoire includes about 740,000 distinct CDR3 sequences, 14% of them detected once, and roughly 10% sits in the top ten. Sequencing used blood. The receptor source for this set is a woman between 18 and 29 years old with Graves' hyperthyroidism.

On this clonotype: A read error may be the cause here, since a much bigger clone is one base away. J is TRBJ2-3 and V is TRBV12-3 or TRBV12-4; 11 bases fit TRBD2. The CDR3 loop spans 15 amino acids. With V trimmed by 10 bases and J by 6 bases, 12 bases remained unmatched. The CDR3 reads CANRIAGGPPDTQYF. CDR3 DNA: TGTGCCAACAGGATAGCGGGAGGGCCTCCCGATACGCAGTATTTT.

Ten or more counts support this clonotype. The chain has TRBV12-3 or TRBV12-4 and TRBJ1-3, with a possible D match to TRBD1 (6 bases). V was shortened by 2 bases and J by 2 bases, with 10 bases between the two germline ends. The CDR3 totals 15 residues. CDR3: CASSLREGAGNTIYF. The CDR3 nucleotides are TGTGCCAGCAGTTTACGAGAGGGGGCTGGAAACACCATATATTTT.

This clonotype was found a few times. This chain uses TRBV29-1 with TRBJ2-3; the D is unclear. Germline CDR1 reads SQVTM; CDR2 reads ANQGSEA. V gave up 2 bases and J gave up 3 bases, with 6 bases separating them. The CDR3 contains 12 residues. The chain's CDR3 is CSVEKETDTQYF. The CDR3 DNA follows: TGCAGCGTTGAAAAGGAAACAGATACGCAGTATTTT.

This clonotype has at least ten counts. The genes are TRBV3-1 and TRBJ2-2; D is perhaps TRBD2 (6 bases). Germline V gene lookup returns CDR1 LGHDT and CDR2 YNNKEL (reference sequence). Between the trimmed V and J ends, which lost 0 bases and 1 base, there was a span of 15 bases. The CDR3 is 18 residues long. The CDR3 DNA is TGTGCCAGCAGCCAAGATTCATTAGCGGAACAGAACACCGGGGAGCTGTTTTTT. Translation: CASSQDSLAEQNTGELFF.

This rearrangement joins TRBV24-1 to TRBJ2-1, with D perhaps TRBD1 (5 bases). Germline CDR1 is KGHDR and CDR2 is SFDVKD. Trimming removed 9 bases from V and 1 base from J, with 12 bases in between. The CDR3 spans 14 residues. CDR3 region: CATQQASSYNEQFF. The CDR3 DNA reads as TGTGCCACCCAACAGGCCTCTTCCTACAATGAGCAGTTCTTC.

This clonotype was counted at least ten times. This chain connects TRBV7-9 to TRBJ2-5; possible D gene TRBD2, 6 bases. The germline V gene has CDR1 SEHNR and CDR2 FQNEAQ (reference sequence). The CDR3 length is 14 residues. V shed 5 bases and J shed 5 bases, with 15 bases lying between them. The CDR3 DNA reads as TGTGCCAGCAGCCAAGAACTAGCTCGGGAGACCCAGTACTTC. Its translation: CASSQELARETQYF. The full variable domain, with the rest looked up from reference TRBV7-9 and TRBJ2-5, is DTGVSQNPRHKITKRGQNVTFRCDPISEHNRLYWYRQTLGQGPEFLTYFQNEAQLEKSRLLSDRFSAERPKGSFSTLEIQRTEQGDSAMYLCASSQELARETQYFGPGTRLLVL.

This clonotype was found many times. CDR3 DNA sequence: TGTGCCAGCAGGCGGCAGGGGGTCACCGGGGAGCTGTTTTTT. Protein sequence: CASRRQGVTGELFF. The chain links TRBV2 to TRBJ2-2; 7 nucleotides agree with TRBD1. This CDR3 contains 14 residues. J lost 4 bases, V lost 6 bases, and 5 bases had no gene match. Germline V gene lookup returns CDR1 SNHLY and CDR2 FYNNEI.

Ten or more counts support this clonotype. The chain links TRBV7-9 to TRBJ2-5, with 7 bases aligning to TRBD2. This CDR3 has 15 amino acids. V shed 2 bases, J shed 5 bases, and the junction held 8 bases outside the gene matches. CDR1 and CDR2 from the germline V gene are SEHNR and FQNEAQ (reference sequence). CDR3 residues: CASSLTRESQETQYF. CDR3 sequence (DNA): TGTGCCAGCAGCTTAACGCGGGAGTCCCAGGAGACCCAGTACTTC.

This clonotype has just one count. A read error may explain this, as a much larger clone is one base away. The genes are TRBV6-5 and TRBJ1-2; D is ambiguous. V gave up 2 bases and J gave up 8 bases, with 12 bases separating them. Germline lookup yields CDR1 MNHEY and CDR2 SVGAGI. CDR3 length: 13 amino acids. The CDR3 DNA sequence: TGTGCCAGCAGTTACGGAGAGGCGCTGGGCTACACCTTC. Its protein product is CASSYGEALGYTF.

The chain combines TRBV13 with TRBJ2-3; D not resolved. The germline gives CDR1 PRHDT, CDR2 FYEKMQ (reference sequence). This CDR3 is built from 12 residues. Trimming left V 5 bases short and J 8 bases short, with 11 bases between. The CDR3 here is CASSPPSGTQYF. In DNA, the CDR3 is TGTGCCAGCAGCCCACCTTCTGGTACGCAGTATTTT. The complete variable domain, with remaining parts taken from reference TRBV13 and TRBJ2-3, reads AAGVIQSPRHLIKEKRETATLKCYPIPRHDTVYWYQQGPGQDPQFLISFYEKMQSDKGSIPDRFSAQQFSDYHSELNMSSLELGDSALYFCASSPPSGTQYFGPGTRLTVL.